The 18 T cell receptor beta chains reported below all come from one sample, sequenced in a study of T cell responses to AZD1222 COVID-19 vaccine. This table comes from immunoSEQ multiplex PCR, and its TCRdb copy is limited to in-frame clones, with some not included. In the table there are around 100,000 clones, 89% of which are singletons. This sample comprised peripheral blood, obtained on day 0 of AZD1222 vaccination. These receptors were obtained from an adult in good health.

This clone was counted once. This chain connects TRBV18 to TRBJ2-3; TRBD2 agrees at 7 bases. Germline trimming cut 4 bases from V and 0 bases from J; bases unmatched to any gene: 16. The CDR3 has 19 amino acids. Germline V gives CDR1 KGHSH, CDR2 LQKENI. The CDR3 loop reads CASSLLDGTKQRSTDTQYF. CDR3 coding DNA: TGTGCCAGCTCACTGCTCGACGGGACTAAACAAAGGAGCACAGATACGCAGTATTTT. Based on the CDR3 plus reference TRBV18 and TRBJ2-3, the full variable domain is NAGVMQNPRHLVRRRGQEARLRCSPMKGHSHVYWYRQLPEEGLKFMVYLQKENIIDESGMPKERFSAEFPKEGPSILRIQQVVRGDSAAYFCASSLLDGTKQRSTDTQYFGPGTRLTVL.

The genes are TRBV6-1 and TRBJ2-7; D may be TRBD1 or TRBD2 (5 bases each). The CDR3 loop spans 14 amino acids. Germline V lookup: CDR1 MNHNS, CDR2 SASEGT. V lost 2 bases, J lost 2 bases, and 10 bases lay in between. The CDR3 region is CASSESRGAYEQYF. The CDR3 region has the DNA TGTGCCAGCAGTGAATCTAGGGGAGCCTACGAGCAGTACTTC.

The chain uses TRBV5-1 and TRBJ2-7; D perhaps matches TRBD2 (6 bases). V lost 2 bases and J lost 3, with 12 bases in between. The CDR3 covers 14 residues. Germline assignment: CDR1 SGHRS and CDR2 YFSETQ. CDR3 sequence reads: CASSLGTLSYEQYF. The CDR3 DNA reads TGCGCCAGCAGCTTAGGGACTCTAAGCTACGAGCAGTACTTC.

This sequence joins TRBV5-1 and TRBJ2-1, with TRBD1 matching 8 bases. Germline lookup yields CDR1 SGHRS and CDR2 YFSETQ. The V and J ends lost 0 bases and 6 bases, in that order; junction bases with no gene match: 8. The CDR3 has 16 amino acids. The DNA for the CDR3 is TGCGCCAGCAGCTTGGGTTATCAGGGGGCGCTCAATGAGCAGTTCTTC. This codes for CASSLGYQGALNEQFF.

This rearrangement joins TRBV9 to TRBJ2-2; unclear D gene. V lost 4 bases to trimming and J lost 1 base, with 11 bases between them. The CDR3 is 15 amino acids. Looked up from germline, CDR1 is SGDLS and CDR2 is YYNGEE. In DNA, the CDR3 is TGTGCCAGCAGCCCCCGGTGGGGGAACACCGGGGAGCTGTTTTTT. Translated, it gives CASSPRWGNTGELFF. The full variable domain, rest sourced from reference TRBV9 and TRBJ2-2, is DSGVTQTPKHLITATGQRVTLRCSPRSGDLSVYWYQQSLDQGLQFLIQYYNGEERAKGNILERFSAQQFPDLHSELNLSSLELGDSALYFCASSPRWGNTGELFFGEGSRLTVL.

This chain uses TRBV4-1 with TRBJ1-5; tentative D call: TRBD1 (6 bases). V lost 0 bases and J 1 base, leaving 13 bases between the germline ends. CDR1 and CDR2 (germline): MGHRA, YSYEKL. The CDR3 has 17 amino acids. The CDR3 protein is CASSQDPPTGSNQPQHF. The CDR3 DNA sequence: TGCGCCAGCAGCCAAGATCCCCCGACAGGAAGCAATCAGCCCCAGCATTTT.

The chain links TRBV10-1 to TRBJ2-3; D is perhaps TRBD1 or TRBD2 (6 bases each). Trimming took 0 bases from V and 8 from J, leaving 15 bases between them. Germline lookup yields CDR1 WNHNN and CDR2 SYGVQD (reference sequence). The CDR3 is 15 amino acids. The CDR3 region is CASSESGTWGATQYF. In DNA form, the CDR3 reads TGCGCCAGCAGTGAGTCAGGAACCTGGGGGGCTACGCAGTATTTT.

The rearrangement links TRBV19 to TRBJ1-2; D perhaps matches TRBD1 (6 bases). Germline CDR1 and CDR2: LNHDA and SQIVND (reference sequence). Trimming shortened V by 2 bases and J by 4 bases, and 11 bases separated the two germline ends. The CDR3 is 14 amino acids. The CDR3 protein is CASSIRQGSYGYTF. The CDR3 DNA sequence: TGTGCCAGTAGTATACGGCAGGGGTCCTATGGCTACACCTTC.

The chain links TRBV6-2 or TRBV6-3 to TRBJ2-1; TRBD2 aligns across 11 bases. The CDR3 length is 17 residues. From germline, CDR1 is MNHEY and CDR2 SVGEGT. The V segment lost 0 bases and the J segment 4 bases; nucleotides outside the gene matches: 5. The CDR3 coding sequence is TGTGCCAGCAGTTACTCGGGACTAGCGGAGTTATACAATGAGCAGTTCTTC. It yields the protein CASSYSGLAELYNEQFF.

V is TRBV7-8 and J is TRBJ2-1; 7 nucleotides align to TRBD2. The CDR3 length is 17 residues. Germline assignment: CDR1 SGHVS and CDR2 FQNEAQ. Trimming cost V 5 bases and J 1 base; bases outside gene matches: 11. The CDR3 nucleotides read TGTGCCAGCAGCCAAATTCTCTGGGGGGGTTCCTACAATGAGCAGTTCTTC. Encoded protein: CASSQILWGGSYNEQFF.

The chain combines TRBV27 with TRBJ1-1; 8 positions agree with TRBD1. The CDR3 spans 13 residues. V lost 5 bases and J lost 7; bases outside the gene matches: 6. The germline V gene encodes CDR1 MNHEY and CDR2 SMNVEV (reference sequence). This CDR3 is CASSPGTGYEAFF. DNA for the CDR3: TGTGCCAGCAGTCCTGGGACAGGATATGAAGCTTTCTTT.

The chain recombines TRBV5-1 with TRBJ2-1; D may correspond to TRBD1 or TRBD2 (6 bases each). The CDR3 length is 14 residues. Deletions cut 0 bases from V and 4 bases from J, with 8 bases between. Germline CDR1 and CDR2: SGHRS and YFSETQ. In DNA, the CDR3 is TGCGCCAGCAGCTTGGGAGGGGGGTACAATGAGCAGTTCTTC. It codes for CASSLGGGYNEQFF.

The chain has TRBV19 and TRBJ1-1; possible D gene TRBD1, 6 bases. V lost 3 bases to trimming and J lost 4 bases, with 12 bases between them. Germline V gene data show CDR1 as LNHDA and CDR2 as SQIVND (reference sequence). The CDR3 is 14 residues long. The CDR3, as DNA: TGTGCCAGTAGTATTGCACAGGGTGGCACTGAAGCTTTCTTT. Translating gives CASSIAQGGTEAFF. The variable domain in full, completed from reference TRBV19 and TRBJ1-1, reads DGGITQSPKYLFRKEGQNVTLSCEQNLNHDAMYWYRQDPGQGLRLIYYSQIVNDFQKGDIAEGYSVSREKKESFPLTVTSAQKNPTAFYLCASSIAQGGTEAFFGQGTRLTVV.

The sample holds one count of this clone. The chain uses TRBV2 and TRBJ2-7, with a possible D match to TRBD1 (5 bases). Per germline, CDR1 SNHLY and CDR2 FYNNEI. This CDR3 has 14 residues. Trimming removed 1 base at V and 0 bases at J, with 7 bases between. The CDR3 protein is CASSEGTGSYEQYF. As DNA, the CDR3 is TGTGCCAGCAGTGAAGGAACAGGCTCCTACGAGCAGTACTTC.

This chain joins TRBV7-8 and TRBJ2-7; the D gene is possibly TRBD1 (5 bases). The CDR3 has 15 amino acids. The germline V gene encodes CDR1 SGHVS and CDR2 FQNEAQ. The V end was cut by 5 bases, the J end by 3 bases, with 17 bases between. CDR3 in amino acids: CASSIWTYTIYEQYF. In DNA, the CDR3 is TGTGCCAGCAGCATCTGGACATATACTATCTACGAGCAGTACTTC.

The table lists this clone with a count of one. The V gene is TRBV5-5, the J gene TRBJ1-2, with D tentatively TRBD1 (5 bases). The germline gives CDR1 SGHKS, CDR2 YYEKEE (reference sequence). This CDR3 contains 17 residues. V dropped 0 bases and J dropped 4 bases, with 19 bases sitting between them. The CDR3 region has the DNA TGTGCCAGCAGCTTGGCCTTCGGCACCTCGGGGGTCTATGGCTACACCTTC. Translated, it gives CASSLAFGTSGVYGYTF.

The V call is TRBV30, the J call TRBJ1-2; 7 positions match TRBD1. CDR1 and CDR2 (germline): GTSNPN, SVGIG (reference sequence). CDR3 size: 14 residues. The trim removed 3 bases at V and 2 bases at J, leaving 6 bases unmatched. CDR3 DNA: TGTGCCTGGAGACGCGGGGACAGAAACTATGGCTACACCTTC. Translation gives CAWRRGDRNYGYTF.

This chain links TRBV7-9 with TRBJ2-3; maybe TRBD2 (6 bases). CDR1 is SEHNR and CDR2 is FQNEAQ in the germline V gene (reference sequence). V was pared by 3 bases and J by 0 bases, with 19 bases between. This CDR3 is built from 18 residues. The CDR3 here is CASSFHSGGSSSTDTQYF. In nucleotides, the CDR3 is TGTGCCAGCAGCTTCCATAGTGGGGGGTCCTCTAGCACAGATACGCAGTATTTT.